The clone carrying this T cell receptor (beta chain) was seen a single time. The data were obtained in a study of blood T cell repertoires in COVID-19. For the study at large: Donors in the United States, Italy and Spain gave samples during acute or convalescent COVID-19. T cells, B-cell-depleted T cells, or PBMCs provided the cDNA or gDNA that served as material.

The V gene lost 0 bases and the J gene lost 5 bases, with 11 bases spanning the gap. This CDR3 is built from 14 residues. In germline, CDR1 is SGHRS, CDR2 YFSETQ. Clones were sequenced by immunoSEQ multiplex PCR, and TCRdb holds only the in-frame ones, with some missing. The sample yields roughly 100,000 clones, approximately 80% seen once. This TCR derives from a woman aged 70-85 years with acute or convalescent COVID-19. The chain recombines TRBV5-1 with TRBJ1-2; a weak D match, TRBD1 (5 bases). What was sequenced was peripheral blood. The DNA of the CDR3 is TGCGCCAGCAGCTTGGCCATCGCAGGGTATGGCTACACCTTC. Translating it yields CASSLAIAGYGYTF.